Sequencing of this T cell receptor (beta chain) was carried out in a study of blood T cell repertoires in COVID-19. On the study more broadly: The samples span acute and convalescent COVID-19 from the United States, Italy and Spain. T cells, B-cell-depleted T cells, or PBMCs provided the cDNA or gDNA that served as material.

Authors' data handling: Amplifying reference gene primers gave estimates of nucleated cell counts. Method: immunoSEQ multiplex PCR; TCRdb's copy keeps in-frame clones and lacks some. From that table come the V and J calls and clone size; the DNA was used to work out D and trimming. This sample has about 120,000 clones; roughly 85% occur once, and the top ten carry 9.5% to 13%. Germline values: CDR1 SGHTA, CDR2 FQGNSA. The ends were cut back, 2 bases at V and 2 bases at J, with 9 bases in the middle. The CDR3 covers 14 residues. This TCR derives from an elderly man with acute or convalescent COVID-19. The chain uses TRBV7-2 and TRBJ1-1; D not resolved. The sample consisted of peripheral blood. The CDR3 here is CASSLNSGNTEAFF. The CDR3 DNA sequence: TGTGCCAGCAGCTTAAATTCGGGAAACACTGAAGCTTTCTTT. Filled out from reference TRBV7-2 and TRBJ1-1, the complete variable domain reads GAGVSQSPSNKVTEKGKDVELRCDPISGHTALYWYRQSLGQGLEFLIYFQGNSAPDKSGLPSDRFSAERTGGSVSTLTIQRTQQEDSAVYLCASSLNSGNTEAFFGQGTRLTVV.